The text below deals with one T cell receptor (beta chain). The V gene lost 2 bases and the J gene lost 5 bases, with 24 bases spanning the gap. The CDR3 is 18 residues long. Germline values: CDR1 MGHRA, CDR2 YSYEKL. In assigning cohorts, the study relied on participant-reported clinical history. The record originates from a study of blood T cell repertoires in COVID-19. Study-wide context: Samples came from the United States, Italy and Spain, spanning acute and convalescent COVID-19. The cDNA or gDNA used as material had been derived from T cells, B-cell-depleted T cells, or PBMCs.

Methods used by the authors: Amplification of reference gene primers provided the estimated nucleated cell counts. Libraries were prepared by immunoSEQ multiplex PCR; TCRdb keeps only in-frame clonotypes and omits some of them. That table supplies the V and J calls and clone size; D and trimming were determined from the DNA. Among about 130,000 clones listed, around 83% were seen once. This TCR came from a man aged 25 to 40 who had recovered from COVID-19. The chain employs TRBV4-1 and TRBJ1-2; D remains ambiguous. Sequencing was done on a sample of PBMCs or T cells enriched from blood (not recorded which). Here the CDR3 DNA reads TGCGCCAGCAGCCAATTATTTCGGCGGATCGTATCTTGGTATGGCTACACCTTC. Translation: CASSQLFRRIVSWYGYTF.